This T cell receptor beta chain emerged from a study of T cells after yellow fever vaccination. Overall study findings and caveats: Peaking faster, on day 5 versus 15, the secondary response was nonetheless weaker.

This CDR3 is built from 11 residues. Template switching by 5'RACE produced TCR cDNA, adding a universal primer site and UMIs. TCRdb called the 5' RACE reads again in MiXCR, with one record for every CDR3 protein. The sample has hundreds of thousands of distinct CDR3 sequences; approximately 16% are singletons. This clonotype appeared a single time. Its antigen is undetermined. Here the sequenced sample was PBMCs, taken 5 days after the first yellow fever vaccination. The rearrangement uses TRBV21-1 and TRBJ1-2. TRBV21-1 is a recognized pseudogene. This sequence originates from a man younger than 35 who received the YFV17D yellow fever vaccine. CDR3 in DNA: TGTGCCAGCGAACAAGGGTATGGCTACACCTTC. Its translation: CASEQGYGYTF.